This T cell receptor beta chain was identified in a study of patients and donors after allogeneic stem cell transplantation. TCRdb fed the RT-PCR reads into MiXCR, producing one record per CDR3 protein. This table holds tens of thousands of distinct CDR3 sequences, 48% found once. CDR1 SGHRS and CDR2 YFSETQ come from the germline V gene. This CDR3 has 15 amino acids. Trimming took off 0 bases at V and 2 bases at J, with 9 bases between the two ends. The chain is built from TRBV5-1 and TRBJ2-4; D not certain. The sequence came from a human donor who was either an allogeneic HSCT recipient or a stem cell or donor lymphocyte infusion donor (not recorded which). It is not recorded whose cells these are; they may come from a transplant donor. Sequencing was carried out using blood, either unsorted or a sorted T cell fraction (not recorded which). DNA for the CDR3: TGCGCCAGCAGCTTGGCCCTGGGTTCCAAAAACATTCAGTACTTC. Translation gives CASSLALGSKNIQYF.